This T cell receptor (beta chain) originates from a study of blood T cell repertoires in COVID-19. Study context: COVID-19 samples collected from the United States, Italy and Spain covered acute and convalescent phases. Sources were T cells, B-cell-depleted T cells, or PBMCs; the material itself was cDNA or gDNA.

Per the authors' pipeline: Amplification with reference gene primers provided the estimates of nucleated cell counts. Profiled with immunoSEQ multiplex PCR; TCRdb holds only in-frame clones, not every one. For V, J and clone size, that table is used; D and trimming come from the DNA. The sample shows under 250,000 clones, about four fifths of them seen only once. The CDR3 spans 13 residues. Trimming removed 0 bases at V and 5 bases at J, with 10 bases between. Germline-derived CDR1 and CDR2 are GTSNPN and SVGIG (reference sequence). The sample consisted of peripheral blood. V usage is TRBV30 and J usage is TRBJ1-1; D unresolved. The receptor comes from a woman between 50 and 59 years old with acute or convalescent COVID-19. DNA of the CDR3: TGTGCCTGGAGTGTACGCGGGAGAACTGAAGCTTTCTTT. Its translation is CAWSVRGRTEAFF. Supplemented by reference TRBV30 and TRBJ1-1, the full variable domain reads SQTIHQWPATLVQPVGSPLSLECTVEGTSNPNLYWYRQAAGRGLQLLFYSVGIGQISSEVPQNLSASRPQDRQFILSSKKLLLSDSGFYLCAWSVRGRTEAFFGQGTRLTVV.